The next 12 T cell receptor beta chains were all read from a single sample in a study of human T cells and chemical hapten exposure. TCRdb itself ran the RACE reads through MiXCR, one entry per CDR3 protein. The sample contains tens of thousands of distinct CDR3 sequences, 10% to 13% of which appear only once. Noted time point: patch test 3, about 24 weeks after DPC sensitization. Treatment indicated: therapeutic diphenylcyclopropenone sensitization with weekly scalp DPC. The input for sequencing was whole blood, taken in connection with sensitization to the hapten diphenylcyclopropenone (DPC). These receptors originate from a woman aged 50 to 60 with alopecia areata. Some clones in this sample may be carry-over from other donors' samples.

This clonotype was seen at least ten times. The chain uses TRBV6-1 and TRBJ2-3; 8 bases line up with TRBD1. The length of the CDR3 is 14 residues. Germline values: CDR1 MNHNS, CDR2 SASEGT. V lost 2 bases, J lost 3 bases, and 1 base stayed unmatched. CDR3: CASSEQGATDTQYF. The CDR3 DNA reads as TGTGCCAGCAGTGAACAGGGGGCAACAGATACGCAGTATTTT.

This clonotype was counted ten times or more. In DNA form, the CDR3 reads TGTGCCAGCTCCGCCAAGGGGCCCATCAACCGATACGAGCAGTACTTC. Translation: CASSAKGPINRYEQYF. The V and J genes are TRBV18 and TRBJ2-7, with D maybe TRBD1 (5 bases). V shed 6 bases and J shed 4 bases, with 22 bases lying between them. Germline values: CDR1 KGHSH, CDR2 LQKENI. The CDR3 loop spans 16 amino acids.

This clonotype showed up just a few times. This chain uses TRBV18 with TRBJ2-4; D is possibly TRBD2 (5 bases). Trimming took off 1 base at V and 10 bases at J, with 8 bases between the two ends. Germline CDR1 is KGHSH and CDR2 is LQKENI. This CDR3 comprises 12 residues. The CDR3 DNA follows: TGTGCCAGCTCACCACGAGAGGGAATTCAGTACTTC. Encoded protein: CASSPREGIQYF. Combining the CDR3 with reference TRBV18 and TRBJ2-4 gives the whole variable domain NAGVMQNPRHLVRRRGQEARLRCSPMKGHSHVYWYRQLPEEGLKFMVYLQKENIIDESGMPKERFSAEFPKEGPSILRIQQVVRGDSAAYFCASSPREGIQYFGAGTRLSVL.

Comment on this clonotype: One end of the junction does not line up with germline, which may come from a read error. This chain connects TRBV11-1 to TRBJ2-7; a possible D gene is TRBD2 (5 bases). Germline V CDR1 and CDR2: SGHAT, FQDESV (reference sequence). The CDR3 extends over 14 amino acids. DNA of the CDR3: TGTGCCGGCAGCTTCGAGGGAAGCTCCTACGAGCAGTACTTC. Protein sequence: CAGSFEGSSYEQYF. Looking up the rest from reference TRBV11-1 and TRBJ2-7 gives the full variable domain: EAEVAQSPRYKITEKSQAVAFWCDPISGHATLYWYRQILGQGPELLVQFQDESVVDDSQLPKDRFSAERLKGVDSTLKIQPAELGDSAMYLCAGSFEGSSYEQYFGPGTRLTVT.

The V and J genes are TRBV7-2 and TRBJ2-1, with D maybe TRBD2 (6 bases). The germline CDR1 and CDR2 sequences are SGHTA and FQGNSA. Trimming left V 5 bases short and J 0 bases short, with 11 bases between. This CDR3 is built from 15 residues. For the CDR3, the DNA is TGTGCCAGCAGCCGGGACTTAAGCTCCTACAATGAGCAGTTCTTC. Translated: CASSRDLSSYNEQFF.

This chain joins TRBV7-6 and TRBJ1-6; unclear D gene. Trimming removed 0 bases from V and 5 bases from J, with 8 bases in between. The CDR3 loop spans 15 amino acids. CDR1 is SGHVS, CDR2 FNYEAQ, per germline. The CDR3 is CASSLADGNNSPLHF. Written as DNA, the CDR3 is TGTGCCAGCAGCTTAGCAGACGGGAATAATTCACCCCTCCACTTT.

This clonotype has a handful of counts. V usage is TRBV7-2 and J usage is TRBJ1-4, with unresolved D. This CDR3 is built from 14 residues. The V end was cut by 0 bases, the J end by 7 bases, with 9 bases between. CDR1 is SGHTA, CDR2 FQGNSA, per germline. The CDR3 loop reads CASSLAGWGEKLFF. CDR3 coding DNA: TGTGCCAGCAGCTTAGCAGGGTGGGGTGAAAAACTGTTTTTT.

The table lists this clonotype with a few counts. The V and J genes are TRBV5-8 and TRBJ2-2, with a tentative D call TRBD1 (6 bases). Germline V gives CDR1 SGHTS, CDR2 YDEGEE. V shed 5 bases and J shed 8 bases, with 13 bases lying between them. The CDR3 runs 13 residues. CDR3 loop: CASRGAVPGELFF. As DNA, the CDR3 is TGTGCCAGCAGGGGGGCAGTACCGGGGGAGCTGTTTTTT.

Regarding this clonotype: Sequence at one end of the junction differs from germline and may be a read error. This rearrangement joins TRBV15 to TRBJ2-7; 10 bases agree with TRBD1. From germline, CDR1 is LNHNV and CDR2 YYDKDF (reference sequence). The CDR3 length is 15 residues. The chain's CDR3 is CATSSTGTGDYEQHF. For the CDR3, the DNA is TGTGCCACCAGCAGCACCGGGACAGGGGACTACGAGCAGCACTTC.

The rearrangement uses TRBV11-2 and TRBJ2-7; D is ambiguous. Germline V lookup: CDR1 SGHAT, CDR2 FQNNGV. The V end was cut by 0 bases, the J end by 2 bases, with 11 bases between. The length of the CDR3 is 15 residues. This CDR3 is CASSLDRNRPYEQYF. Here the CDR3 DNA reads TGTGCCAGCAGCTTAGATCGAAACCGACCCTACGAGCAGTACTTC.

This clonotype was counted a few times. The chain couples TRBV29-1 to TRBJ2-1; D is ambiguous. Germline V gene sequence: CDR1 SQVTM, CDR2 ANQGSEA. The CDR3 spans 10 residues. Trimming removed 7 bases at V and 7 bases at J, with 8 bases between. The CDR3 loop reads CSGARNEQFF. CDR3 coding DNA: TGCAGCGGGGCCAGGAATGAGCAGTTCTTC.

This clonotype was found many times. This chain's CDR3 is CASSLSSANTEAFF. The DNA for the CDR3 is TGCGCCAGCAGCTTATCGTCAGCGAACACTGAAGCTTTCTTT. The chain carries TRBV5-1 and TRBJ1-1; D remains unclear. Looked up from germline, CDR1 is SGHRS and CDR2 is YFSETQ. This CDR3 is 14 amino acids long. The V gene lost 2 bases and the J gene lost 1 base, with 9 bases spanning the gap.